This TCR beta chain comes out of a study of cytomegalovirus exposure and HLA in healthy donors. About the study: When 350 to 500 donors were genotyped, just over 80% of them were found to fall in the Caucasian-associated ancestry cluster.

With respect to this clone: The antigen remains undetermined.

Whole-study results and caveats: CMV antigen specificity was confirmed in vitro for a few CMV-associated chains.

From germline, CDR1 is SGHVS and CDR2 FQNEAQ. The CDR3 is made up of 15 amino acids. The germline V and J ends were trimmed by 2 bases and 4 bases, with 14 bases remaining between them. Despite likely unrecorded immune exposures, the donors were nominally healthy at the time of sampling. The PCR had 60 Vbeta and 13 Jbeta primers. Here immunoSEQ multiplex PCR was the method, and the copy in TCRdb shows in-frame clones only, minus some. Of approximately 64,000 clones in the sample, roughly 73% were seen once. The V and J genes are TRBV7-8 and TRBJ1-1; D gene unclear. The sequencing input was PBMCs. The receptor's source is a male donor in good health and CMV-seropositive. The DNA for the CDR3 is TGTGCCAGCAGCTTACGTCGCGGGTCGGGCACTGAAGCTTTCTTT. Translating gives CASSLRRGSGTEAFF.